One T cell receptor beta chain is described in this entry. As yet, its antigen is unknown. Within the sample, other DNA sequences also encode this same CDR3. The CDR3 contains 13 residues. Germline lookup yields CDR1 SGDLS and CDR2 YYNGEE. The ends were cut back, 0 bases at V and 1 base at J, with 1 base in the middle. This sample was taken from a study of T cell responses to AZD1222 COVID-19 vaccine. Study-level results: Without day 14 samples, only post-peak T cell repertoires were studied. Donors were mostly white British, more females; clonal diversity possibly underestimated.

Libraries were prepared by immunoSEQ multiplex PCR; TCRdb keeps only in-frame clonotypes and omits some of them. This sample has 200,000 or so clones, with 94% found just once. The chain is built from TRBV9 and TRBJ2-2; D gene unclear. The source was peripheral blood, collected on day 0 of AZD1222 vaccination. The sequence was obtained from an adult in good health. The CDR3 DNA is TGTGCCAGCAGCGTAGGGAACACCGGGGAGCTGTTTTTT. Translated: CASSVGNTGELFF.